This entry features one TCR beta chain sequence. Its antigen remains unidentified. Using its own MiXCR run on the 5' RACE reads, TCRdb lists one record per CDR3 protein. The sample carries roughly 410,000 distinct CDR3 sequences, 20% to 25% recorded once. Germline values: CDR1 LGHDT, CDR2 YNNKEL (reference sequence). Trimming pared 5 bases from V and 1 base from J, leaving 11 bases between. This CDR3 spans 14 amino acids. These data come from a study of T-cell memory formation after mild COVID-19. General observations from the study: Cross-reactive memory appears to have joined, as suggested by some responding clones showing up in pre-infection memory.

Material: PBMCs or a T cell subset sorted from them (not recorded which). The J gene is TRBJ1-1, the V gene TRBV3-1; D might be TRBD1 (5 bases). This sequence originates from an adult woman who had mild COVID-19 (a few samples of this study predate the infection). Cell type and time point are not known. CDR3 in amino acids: CASSFGGTNTEAFF. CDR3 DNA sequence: TGTGCCAGCAGCTTCGGGGGGACGAACACTGAAGCTTTCTTT.